The clone carrying this T cell receptor beta chain was observed a handful of times. What it binds is not known. V was pared by 3 bases and J by 4 bases, with 9 bases between. CDR1 and CDR2 from the germline V gene are GTSNPN and SVGIG (reference sequence). The CDR3 contains 12 residues. The naive CD8 population came from CD45RO-negative cells selected for CCR7, without terminally differentiated effector memory CD45RA+ cells. There were no recent acute infections or vaccinations among the donors, who were healthy HIV-negative adults. The data derive from a study of shared clonotypes between healthy human individuals. Study-wide points: Richness estimates generally favored naive over memory subsets. Among a few donors, 4.5% to 5.5% of naive CD4 clonotypes were found in common. Few donors limited the genetic and exposure-history diversity represented.

Measured with immunoSEQ multiplex PCR; TCRdb has only the in-frame clones, and not every one. The table records about 2.1 million clones, just over 90% of them present only once. The rearrangement links TRBV30 to TRBJ1-1, with a possible D match to TRBD1 (5 bases). The TCR originated in a man aged 18 to 35 in good health. Some clones in this sample may be carry-over from other donors' samples. The specimen was naive CD8+ T cells from PBMCs. As DNA, the CDR3 is TGTGCCTGGAGGACAGTTTCCACTGAAGCTTTCTTT. Its translation is CAWRTVSTEAFF.